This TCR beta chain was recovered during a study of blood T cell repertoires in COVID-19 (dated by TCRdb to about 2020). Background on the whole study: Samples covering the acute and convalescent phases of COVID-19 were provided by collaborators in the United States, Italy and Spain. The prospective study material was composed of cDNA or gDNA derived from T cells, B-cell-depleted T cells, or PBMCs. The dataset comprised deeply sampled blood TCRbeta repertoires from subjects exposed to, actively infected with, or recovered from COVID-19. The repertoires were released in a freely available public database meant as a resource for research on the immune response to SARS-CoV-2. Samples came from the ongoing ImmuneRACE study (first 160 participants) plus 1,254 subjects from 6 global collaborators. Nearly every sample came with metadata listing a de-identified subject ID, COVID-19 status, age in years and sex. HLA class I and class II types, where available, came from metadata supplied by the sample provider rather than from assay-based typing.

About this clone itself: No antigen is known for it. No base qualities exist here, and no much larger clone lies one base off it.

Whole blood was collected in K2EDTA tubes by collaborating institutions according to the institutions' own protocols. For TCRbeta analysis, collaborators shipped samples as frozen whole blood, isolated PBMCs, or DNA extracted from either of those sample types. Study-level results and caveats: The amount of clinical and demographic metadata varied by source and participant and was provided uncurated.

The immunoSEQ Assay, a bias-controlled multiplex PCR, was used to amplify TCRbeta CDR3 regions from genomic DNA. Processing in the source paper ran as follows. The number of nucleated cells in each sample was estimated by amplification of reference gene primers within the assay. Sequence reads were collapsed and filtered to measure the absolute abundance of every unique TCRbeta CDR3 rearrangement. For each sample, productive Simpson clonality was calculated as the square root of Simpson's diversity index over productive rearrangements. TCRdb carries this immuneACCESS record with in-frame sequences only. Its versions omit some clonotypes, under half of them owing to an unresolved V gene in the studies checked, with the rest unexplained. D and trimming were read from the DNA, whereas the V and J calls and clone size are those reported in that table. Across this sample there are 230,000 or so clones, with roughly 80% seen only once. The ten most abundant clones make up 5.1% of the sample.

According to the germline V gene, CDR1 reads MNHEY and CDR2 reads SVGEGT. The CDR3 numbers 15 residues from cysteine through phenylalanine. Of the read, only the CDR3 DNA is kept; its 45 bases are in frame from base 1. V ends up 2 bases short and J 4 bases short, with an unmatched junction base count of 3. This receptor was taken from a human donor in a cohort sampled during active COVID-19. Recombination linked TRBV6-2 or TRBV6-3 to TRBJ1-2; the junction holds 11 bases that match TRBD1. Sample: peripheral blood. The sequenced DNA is TGTGCCAGCAGTTACGGACAGGGGGCTGGCTATGGCTACACCTTC. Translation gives CASSYGQGAGYGYTF.